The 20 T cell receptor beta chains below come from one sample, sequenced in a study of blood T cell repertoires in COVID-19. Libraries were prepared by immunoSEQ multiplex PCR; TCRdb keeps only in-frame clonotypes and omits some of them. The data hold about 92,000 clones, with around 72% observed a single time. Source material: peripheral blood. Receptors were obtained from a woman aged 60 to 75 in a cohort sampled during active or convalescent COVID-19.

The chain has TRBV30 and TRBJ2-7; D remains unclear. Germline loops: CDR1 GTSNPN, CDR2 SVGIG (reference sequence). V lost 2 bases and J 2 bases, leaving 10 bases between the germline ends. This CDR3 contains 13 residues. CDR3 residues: CAWSRVLPYEQYF. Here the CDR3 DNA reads TGTGCCTGGAGTCGCGTGTTACCCTACGAGCAGTACTTC.

The CDR3 nucleotides read TGTGCCATCAAATTACAGGGGGCAGGGACTGAAGCTTTCTTT. Amino acids: CAIKLQGAGTEAFF. The gene calls are TRBV10-3 and TRBJ1-1, with 9 bases aligning to TRBD1. The CDR3 is made up of 14 amino acids. Germline values: CDR1 ENHRY, CDR2 SYGVKD. With 7 bases clipped from V and 5 bases from J, the junction kept 8 bases outside the gene matches.

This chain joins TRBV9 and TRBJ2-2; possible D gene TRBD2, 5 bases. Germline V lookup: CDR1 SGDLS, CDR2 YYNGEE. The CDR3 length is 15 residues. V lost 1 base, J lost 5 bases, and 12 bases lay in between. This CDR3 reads CASSVSPLATGELFF. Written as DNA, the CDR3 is TGTGCCAGCAGCGTATCTCCTTTAGCGACCGGGGAGCTGTTTTTT.

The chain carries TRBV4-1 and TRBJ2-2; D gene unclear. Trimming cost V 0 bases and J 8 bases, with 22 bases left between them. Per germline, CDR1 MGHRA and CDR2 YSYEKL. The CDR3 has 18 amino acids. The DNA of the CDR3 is TGCGCCAGCAGCCAAGAATGGCGGCAAGCCATCTTAAGGGGGGAGCTGTTTTTT. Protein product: CASSQEWRQAILRGELFF.

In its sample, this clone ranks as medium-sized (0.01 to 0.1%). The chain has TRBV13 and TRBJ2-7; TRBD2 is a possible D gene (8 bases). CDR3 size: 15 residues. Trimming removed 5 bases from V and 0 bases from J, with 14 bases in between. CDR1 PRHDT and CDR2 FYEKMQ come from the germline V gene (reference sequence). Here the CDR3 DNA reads TGTGCCAGCAGCCGGGAGGGGGCCAGCTCCTACGAGCAGTACTTC. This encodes CASSREGASSYEQYF.

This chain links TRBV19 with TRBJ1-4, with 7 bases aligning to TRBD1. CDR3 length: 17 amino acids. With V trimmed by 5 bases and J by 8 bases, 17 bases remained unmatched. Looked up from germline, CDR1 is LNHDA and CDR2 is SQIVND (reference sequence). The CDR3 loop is CASSPTLGQVFIEKLFF. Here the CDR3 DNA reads TGTGCCAGTAGTCCCACCCTCGGACAGGTCTTTATCGAAAAACTGTTTTTT.

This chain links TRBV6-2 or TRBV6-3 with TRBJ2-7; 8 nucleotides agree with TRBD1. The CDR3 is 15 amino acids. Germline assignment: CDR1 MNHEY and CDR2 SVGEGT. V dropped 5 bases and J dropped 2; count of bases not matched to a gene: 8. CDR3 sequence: CASSTQQGGTYEQYF. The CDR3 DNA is TGTGCCAGCAGTACACAACAGGGGGGAACCTACGAGCAGTACTTC.

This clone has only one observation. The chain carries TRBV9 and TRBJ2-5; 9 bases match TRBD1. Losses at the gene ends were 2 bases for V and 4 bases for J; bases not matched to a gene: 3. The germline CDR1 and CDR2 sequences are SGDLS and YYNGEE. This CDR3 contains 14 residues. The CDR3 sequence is CASSVGTGIETQYF. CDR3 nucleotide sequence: TGTGCCAGCAGCGTCGGGACAGGGATAGAGACCCAGTACTTC.

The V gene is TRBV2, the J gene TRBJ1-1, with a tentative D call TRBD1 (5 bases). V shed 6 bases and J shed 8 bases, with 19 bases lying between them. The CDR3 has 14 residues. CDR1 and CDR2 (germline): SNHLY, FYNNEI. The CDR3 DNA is TGTGCCAGCAGGTCCACTCTCTTGGGGCTCGAAGCTTTCTTT. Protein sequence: CASRSTLLGLEAFF.

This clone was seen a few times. CDR3 residues: CASSVPGQGMHEKLFF. DNA for the CDR3: TGTGCCAGCAGTGTCCCGGGACAGGGTATGCATGAAAAACTGTTTTTT. V gene TRBV5-6 combines with J gene TRBJ1-4, with TRBD1 matching over 9 bases. With 5 bases clipped from V and 6 bases from J, the junction kept 11 bases outside the gene matches. This CDR3 spans 16 amino acids. CDR1 SGHDT and CDR2 YYEEEE come from the germline V gene.

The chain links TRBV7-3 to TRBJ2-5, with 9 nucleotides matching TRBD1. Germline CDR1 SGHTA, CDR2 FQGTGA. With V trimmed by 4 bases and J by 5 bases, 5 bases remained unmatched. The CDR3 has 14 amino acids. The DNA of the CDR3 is TGTGCCAGCAGCTCGACAGGGGGAGGGGAGACCCAGTACTTC. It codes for CASSSTGGGETQYF.

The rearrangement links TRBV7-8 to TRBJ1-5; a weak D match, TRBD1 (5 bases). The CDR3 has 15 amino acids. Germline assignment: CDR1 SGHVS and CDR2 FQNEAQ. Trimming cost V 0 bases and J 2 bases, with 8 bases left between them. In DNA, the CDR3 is TGTGCCAGCAGCTTAGCGTGGGGGGGCAATCAGCCCCAGCATTTT. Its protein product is CASSLAWGGNQPQHF. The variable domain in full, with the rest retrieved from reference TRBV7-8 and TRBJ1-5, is GAGVSQSPRYKVAKRGQDVALRCDPISGHVSLFWYQQALGQGPEFLTYFQNEAQLDKSGLPSDRFFAERPEGSVSTLKIQRTQQEDSAVYLCASSLAWGGNQPQHFGDGTRLSIL.

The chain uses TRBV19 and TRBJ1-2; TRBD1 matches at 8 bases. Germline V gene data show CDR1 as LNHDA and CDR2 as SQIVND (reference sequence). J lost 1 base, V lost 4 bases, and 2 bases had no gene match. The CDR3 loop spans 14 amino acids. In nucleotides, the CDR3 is TGTGCCAGTAGTACAGGGGGCCTTAACTATGGCTACACCTTC. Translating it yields CASSTGGLNYGYTF. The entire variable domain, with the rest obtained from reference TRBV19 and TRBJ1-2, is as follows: DGGITQSPKYLFRKEGQNVTLSCEQNLNHDAMYWYRQDPGQGLRLIYYSQIVNDFQKGDIAEGYSVSREKKESFPLTVTSAQKNPTAFYLCASSTGGLNYGYTFGSGTRLTVV.

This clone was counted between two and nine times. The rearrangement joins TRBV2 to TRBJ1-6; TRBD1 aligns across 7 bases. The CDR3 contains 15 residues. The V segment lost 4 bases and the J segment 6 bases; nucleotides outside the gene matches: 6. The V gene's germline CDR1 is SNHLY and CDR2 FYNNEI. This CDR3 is CASSGQGALNSPLHF. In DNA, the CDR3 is TGTGCCAGCAGTGGACAGGGCGCCCTTAATTCACCCCTCCACTTT.

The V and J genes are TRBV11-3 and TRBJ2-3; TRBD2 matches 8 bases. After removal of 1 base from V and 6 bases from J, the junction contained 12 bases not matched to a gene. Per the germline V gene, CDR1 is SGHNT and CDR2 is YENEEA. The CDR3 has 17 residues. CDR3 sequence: CASSLGRGGSGGDTQYF. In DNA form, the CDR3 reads TGTGCCAGCAGCTTAGGCCGTGGCGGTTCGGGAGGGGATACGCAGTATTTT.

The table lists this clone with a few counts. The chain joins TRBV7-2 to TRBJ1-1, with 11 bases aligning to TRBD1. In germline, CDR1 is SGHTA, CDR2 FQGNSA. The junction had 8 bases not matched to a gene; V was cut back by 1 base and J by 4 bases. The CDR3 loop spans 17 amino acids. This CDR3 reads CASSLVGQGAYATEAFF. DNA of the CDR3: TGTGCCAGCAGCTTAGTCGGACAGGGGGCTTATGCCACTGAAGCTTTCTTT.

The CDR3 DNA reads TGTGCCAGCAGCGGCGGGACAACTAATGAAAAACTGTTTTTT. Protein sequence: CASSGGTTNEKLFF. J is TRBJ1-4 and V is TRBV5-8; D ambiguous. CDR1 is SGHTS and CDR2 is YDEGEE in the germline V gene. V was cut by 4 bases and J by 0 bases, with 7 bases left in between. This CDR3 is built from 14 residues.

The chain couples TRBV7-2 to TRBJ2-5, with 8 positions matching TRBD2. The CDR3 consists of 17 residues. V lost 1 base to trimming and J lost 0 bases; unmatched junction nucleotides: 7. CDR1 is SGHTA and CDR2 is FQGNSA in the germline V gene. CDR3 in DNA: TGTGCCAGCAGCTTAGGGTTACCAGCGGGGGACCAAGAGACCCAGTACTTC. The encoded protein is CASSLGLPAGDQETQYF.

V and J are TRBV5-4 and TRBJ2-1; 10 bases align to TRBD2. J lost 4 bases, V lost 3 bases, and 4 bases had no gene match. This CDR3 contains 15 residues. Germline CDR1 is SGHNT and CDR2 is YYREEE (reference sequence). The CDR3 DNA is TGTGCCAGCAGCTCTTTAGCGGGGGGTTACAATGAGCAGTTCTTC. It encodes CASSSLAGGYNEQFF. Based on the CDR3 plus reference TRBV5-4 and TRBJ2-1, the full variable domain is ETGVTQSPTHLIKTRGQQVTLRCSSQSGHNTVSWYQQALGQGPQFIFQYYREEENGRGNFPPRFSGLQFPNYSSELNVNALELDDSALYLCASSSLAGGYNEQFFGPGTRLTVL.

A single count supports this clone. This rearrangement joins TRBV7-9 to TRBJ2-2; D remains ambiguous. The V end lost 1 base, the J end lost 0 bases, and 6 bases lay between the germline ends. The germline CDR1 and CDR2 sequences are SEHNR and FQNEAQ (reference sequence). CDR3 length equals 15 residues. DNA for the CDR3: TGTGCCAGCAGCTTAGGGCAGGCGAACACCGGGGAGCTGTTTTTT. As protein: CASSLGQANTGELFF.